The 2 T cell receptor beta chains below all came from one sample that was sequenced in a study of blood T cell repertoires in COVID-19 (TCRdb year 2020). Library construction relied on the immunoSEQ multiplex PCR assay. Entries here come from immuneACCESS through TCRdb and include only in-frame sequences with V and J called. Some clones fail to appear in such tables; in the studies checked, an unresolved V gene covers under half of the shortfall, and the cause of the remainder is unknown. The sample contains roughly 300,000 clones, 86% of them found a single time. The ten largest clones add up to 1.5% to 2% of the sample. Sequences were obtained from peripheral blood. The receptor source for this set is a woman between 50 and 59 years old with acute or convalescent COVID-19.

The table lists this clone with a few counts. The CDR3 loop reads CASSFGTGVGYTF. In DNA form, the CDR3 reads TGTGCCAGCAGCTTCGGGACAGGGGTTGGCTACACCTTC. The V gene is TRBV7-9, the J gene TRBJ1-2, with 10 nucleotides matching TRBD1. Germline V CDR1 and CDR2: SEHNR, FQNEAQ (reference sequence). The CDR3 has 13 residues. The junction had 2 bases not matched to a gene; V was cut back by 3 bases and J by 7 bases.

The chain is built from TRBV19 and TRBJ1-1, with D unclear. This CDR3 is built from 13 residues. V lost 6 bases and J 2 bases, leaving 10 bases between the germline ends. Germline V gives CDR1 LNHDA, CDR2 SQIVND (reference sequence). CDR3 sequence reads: CASSSMANTEAFF. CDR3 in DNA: TGTGCCAGTAGCTCAATGGCCAACACTGAAGCTTTCTTT.